Following are 19 T cell receptor beta chains from one sample sequenced in a study of response to subunit inactivated influenza vaccine. TCRdb independently ran MiXCR on the RT-PCR reads; one entry per CDR3 protein. The data hold more than 600,000 distinct CDR3 sequences, with less than 20% observed a single time. Sample: PBMCs from blood, taken about 5 days after vaccination. These receptors originate from a middle-aged man who received an inactivated influenza vaccine.

This chain uses TRBV24-1 with TRBJ2-7, with 8 positions matching TRBD1. The V and J ends lost 10 bases and 4 bases, in that order; junction bases with no gene match: 5. This CDR3 is built from 12 residues. Germline V lookup: CDR1 KGHDR, CDR2 SFDVKD. CDR3 coding DNA: TGTGCCACAGGACAGGGTTTATACGAGCAGTACTTC. Protein: CATGQGLYEQYF.

The chain combines TRBV12-3 or TRBV12-4 with TRBJ2-5; tentatively, D is TRBD2 (5 bases). The CDR3 has 13 residues. V lost 6 bases and J lost 9, with 17 bases in between. The CDR3 sequence: CASRSTRPAAQYF. The CDR3, as DNA: TGTGCCAGCAGGTCAACTAGACCGGCGGCCCAGTACTTC.

The gene calls are TRBV3-1 and TRBJ2-3; tentative D call: TRBD2 (6 bases). Trimming removed 1 base at V and 6 bases at J, with 17 bases between. CDR3 length: 16 amino acids. Germline CDR1 LGHDT, CDR2 YNNKEL (reference sequence). In DNA form, the CDR3 reads TGTGCCAGCAGCCAAGTGGGCGGGATAGGTTCGGATACGCAGTATTTT. This sequence encodes CASSQVGGIGSDTQYF.

The chain couples TRBV7-2 to TRBJ1-1; D is ambiguous. The V gene's germline CDR1 is SGHTA and CDR2 FQGNSA. V lost 1 base and J lost 1, with 10 bases in between. CDR3 size: 15 residues. CDR3 DNA sequence: TGTGCCAGCAGCTTAGTTGGTACCCGGAACACTGAAGCTTTCTTT. Residues: CASSLVGTRNTEAFF.

J is TRBJ2-1 and V is TRBV5-1; 8 bases line up with TRBD2. Trimming took 1 base from V and 9 from J; bases not matched to a gene: 9. The CDR3 has 15 amino acids. Germline loops: CDR1 SGHRS, CDR2 YFSETQ. The CDR3 loop is CASSLTAGGQGEQFF. The CDR3 DNA follows: TGCGCCAGCAGCTTGACCGCGGGAGGTCAGGGTGAGCAGTTCTTC.

This clonotype was seen a handful of times. This chain joins TRBV15 and TRBJ2-7; 8 bases map to TRBD2. V lost 3 bases and J lost 6; bases outside the gene matches: 10. This CDR3 has 15 residues. The germline CDR1 and CDR2 sequences are LNHNV and YYDKDF (reference sequence). The CDR3 loop reads CATSSEWTSYSEQYF. CDR3 sequence (DNA): TGTGCCACCAGCAGCGAATGGACTAGCTATAGCGAGCAGTACTTC.

This chain uses TRBV29-1 with TRBJ2-3; possibly TRBD2 for D (5 bases). The CDR3 has 11 residues. Germline values: CDR1 SQVTM, CDR2 ANQGSEA. V was cut by 8 bases and J by 5 bases, with 11 bases left in between. The CDR3 loop is CSSLSGDTQYF. Written as DNA, the CDR3 is TGCAGCTCCTTGAGCGGAGATACGCAGTATTTT.

The rearrangement uses TRBV3-1 and TRBJ2-7; possible D gene TRBD1, 6 bases. The germline CDR1 and CDR2 sequences are LGHDT and YNNKEL (reference sequence). V lost 5 bases and J lost 3, with 17 bases in between. This CDR3 region has 15 residues. The DNA of the CDR3 is TGTGCCAGCAGCGATGCCCGGGACACCGTCTACGAGCAGTACTTC. Translation gives CASSDARDTVYEQYF.

V gene TRBV20-1 combines with J gene TRBJ2-7; D is unresolved. The CDR3 loop spans 12 amino acids. V gave up 2 bases and J gave up 5 bases, with 10 bases separating them. Germline CDR1 reads DFQATT; CDR2 reads SNEGSKA (reference sequence). The CDR3 here is CSARSDRDEQYF. The CDR3 DNA is TGCAGTGCTAGATCGGACCGGGACGAGCAGTACTTC.

CDR3 bases: TGCAGTGCTAGAGATTCGAGTAGCGCCTCCTACGAGCAGTACTTC. This sequence encodes CSARDSSSASYEQYF. This sequence joins TRBV20-1 and TRBJ2-7; possible D gene TRBD2, 5 bases. The CDR3 is 15 residues long. Deletions cut 0 bases from V and 0 bases from J, with 12 bases between. Germline V lookup: CDR1 DFQATT, CDR2 SNEGSKA (reference sequence).

This clonotype was seen only a few times. The chain uses TRBV5-1 and TRBJ2-7; 9 bases are shared with TRBD1. Germline V gene sequence: CDR1 SGHRS, CDR2 YFSETQ. With 0 bases clipped from V and 5 bases from J, the junction kept 3 bases outside the gene matches. This CDR3 has 14 amino acids. The CDR3 loop reads CASSLGDRANEQYF. In nucleotides, the CDR3 is TGCGCCAGCAGCTTGGGGGACAGGGCTAACGAGCAGTACTTC. Full variable domain (missing parts from reference TRBV5-1 and TRBJ2-7): KAGVTQTPRYLIKTRGQQVTLSCSPISGHRSVSWYQQTPGQGLQFLFEYFSETQRNKGNFPGRFSGRQFSNSRSEMNVSTLELGDSALYLCASSLGDRANEQYFGPGTRLTVT.

This clonotype has more than one count but fewer than ten. The rearrangement uses TRBV10-3 and TRBJ2-2; TRBD2 matches at 10 bases. CDR1 is ENHRY and CDR2 is SYGVKD in the germline V gene. CDR3 length equals 16 residues. J gave up 5 bases and V 3 bases, and 6 bases lay outside the gene matches. The CDR3 sequence is CAISEGAGGLTGELFF. The CDR3 DNA follows: TGTGCCATCAGTGAAGGAGCGGGAGGGTTGACCGGGGAGCTGTTTTTT.

This clonotype was detected a few times. The chain links TRBV20-1 to TRBJ2-5; D uncertain. The germline V gene encodes CDR1 DFQATT and CDR2 SNEGSKA (reference sequence). The V gene lost 6 bases and the J gene lost 6 bases, with 17 bases spanning the gap. This CDR3 is built from 13 residues. CDR3 DNA: TGCAGTGCCATACCCCGGGCTGTCAAGACCCAGTACTTC. It specifies CSAIPRAVKTQYF.

This rearrangement joins TRBV7-8 to TRBJ2-5; D uncertain. The germline V gene has CDR1 SGHVS and CDR2 FQNEAQ. V gave up 1 base and J gave up 4 bases, with 13 bases separating them. The CDR3 totals 15 residues. CDR3 bases: TGTGCCAGCAGCTTAGGGGGTTCGATGGGAGAGACCCAGTACTTC. Translation: CASSLGGSMGETQYF.

The J gene is TRBJ2-1, the V gene TRBV7-9, with 11 bases fitting TRBD2. The junction had 9 bases not matched to a gene; V was cut back by 3 bases and J by 8 bases. Germline V gives CDR1 SEHNR, CDR2 FQNEAQ (reference sequence). The CDR3 covers 16 residues. This CDR3 reads CASSFYYSGGADEQFF. DNA for the CDR3: TGTGCCAGCAGCTTCTATTATAGCGGGGGGGCCGATGAGCAGTTCTTC.

CDR3 bases: TGTGCCAGCAGTTCCCCGGTCCGCCAAGAGACCCAGTACTTC. The encoded protein is CASSSPVRQETQYF. The chain is built from TRBV12-3 or TRBV12-4 and TRBJ2-5, with D unresolved. Trimming cost V 4 bases and J 1 base, with 10 bases left between them. The CDR3 consists of 14 residues.

For this clonotype: Relative to the germline gene, one junction end is altered; a read error may explain this. The V and J genes are TRBV10-3 and TRBJ2-5; D unclear. The CDR3 runs 13 residues. CDR1 ENHRY and CDR2 SYGVKD come from the germline V gene. The CDR3 sequence: CAISAALGETQDF. DNA for the CDR3: TGTGCCATCAGTGCCGCGCTCGGAGAGACCCAGGACTTC.

This clonotype has a handful of counts. V usage is TRBV28 and J usage is TRBJ2-2; D is perhaps TRBD1 (6 bases). V was trimmed by 3 bases and J by 4 bases, leaving 15 bases between them. The CDR3 extends over 16 amino acids. Germline V gives CDR1 MDHEN, CDR2 SYDVKM. CDR3 nucleotides: TGTGCCAGCAGTTTCCCACCGACAGGCCCCACCGGGGAGCTGTTTTTT. This encodes CASSFPPTGPTGELFF.

There are a few counts of this clonotype. The chain has TRBV29-1 and TRBJ2-7, with D perhaps TRBD1 (6 bases). Per the germline V gene, CDR1 is SQVTM and CDR2 is ANQGSEA. Trimming removed 5 bases from V and 3 bases from J, with 17 bases in between. The length of the CDR3 is 14 residues. CDR3 protein: CSVRTGKSNYEQYF. The CDR3 nucleotides are TGCAGCGTTCGAACAGGGAAATCGAACTACGAGCAGTACTTC.